This record concerns one TCR beta chain sequence. Its matching antigen is unknown. These data originate in a study of shared clonotypes between healthy human individuals. Naivety among CD8 cells was defined by CD45RO negativity and positive CCR7 selection, thereby excluding terminally differentiated effector memory CD45RA+ cells. The CDR3 is made up of 15 amino acids. Trimming removed 1 base from V and 9 bases from J; junction bases left unmatched: 8. CDR1 is SGHRS and CDR2 is YFSETQ in the germline V gene. Findings and limits, study-wide: Compared with clonotypes that all four donors shared, non-shared clonotypes had lower generation probabilities. Among a handful of donors, roughly 5% of naive CD4 clonotypes were found in common.

Authors' methods: Filtering differed since immunoSEQ provided only junctions, with no quality scores. Clones were read by immunoSEQ multiplex PCR, and TCRdb kept only the in-frame ones, dropping some. The V and J calls and clone size come from that table; D and trimming were worked out from the DNA. The sample contains roughly 2.1 million clones, roughly 91% of which appear only once. This receptor was taken from a man aged 18 to 29 in good health. Some clones in this sample may be carry-over from other donors' samples. What was sequenced was naive CD8+ T cells from PBMCs. This sequence joins TRBV5-1 and TRBJ2-7; 12 nucleotides agree with TRBD1. CDR3 nucleotides: TGCGCCAGCAGCTTGTATGGGACAGGGGGCCGCGGGCAGTACTTC. It encodes CASSLYGTGGRGQYF.